Listed below are T cell receptor beta chains from one sample, sequenced in a study of glioma-infiltrating T cells. TCRdb processed the multiplex PCR reads anew with MiXCR; each CDR3 protein has one entry. The sample includes approximately 400,000 distinct CDR3 sequences, around 45% of them seen just once. The material sequenced was glioma tissue, nonneoplastic brain tissue, or PBMCs (not recorded which). The receptor source for this set is a human donor with low-grade glioma or glioblastoma, undergoing nonglioma brain surgery, or in good health (not recorded which). The CDR3 runs from the conserved cysteine through the conserved F or W. The order of the fields is V gene, J gene, clone size, D gene, CDR3 DNA, CDR3 protein. D genes are given only for firm matches. For some rows the clone size is stated as once, few or many, or as a class when expanded; others skip it.

TRBV10-3	TRBJ2-4	-	TRBD2	TGTGCCATCAATGAGTTGGCTAGCGGCTTAGCCAAAAACATTCAGTACTTC	CAINELASGLAKNIQYF
TRBV7-9	TRBJ1-2	-	-	TGTGCCAGCAGCCTAGGACAGCGGGTCTATGGCTACACCTTC	CASSLGQRVYGYTF
TRBV28	TRBJ2-1	few	-	TGTGCCAGCAAGGGTACGAGCTCCTACAATGAGCAGTTCTTC	CASKGTSSYNEQFF
TRBV4-3	TRBJ1-2	few	-	TGCGCCAGCAGCCAAGACAGGGGCAACTATGGCTACACCTTC	CASSQDRGNYGYTF
TRBV6-1	TRBJ2-1	few	TRBD2	TGTGCCAGCAGTGAAGGCGCGGGAGGGGTATGGGAGCAGTTCTTC	CASSEGAGGVWEQFF
TRBV6-1	TRBJ1-2	many	-	TGTGCCAGCACCCTTAGGGGGAACTTCAACTATGGCTACACCTTC	CASTLRGNFNYGYTF
TRBV4-1	TRBJ2-1	-	TRBD2	TGCGCCAGCAGCGCTCGGACTAGCGGGAGTAACTACAATAAGCAGTTCTTC	CASSARTSGSNYNKQFF
TRBV6-1	TRBJ1-1	-	TRBD1	TGTGCCATCACCTTCGACAGGGACACTGAAGCTTTCTTT	CAITFDRDTEAFF
TRBV6-1	TRBJ2-3	many	-	TGTGCCAGCATCTCGATTACAAACACAGATACGCAGTATTTT	CASISITNTDTQYF
TRBV6-5	TRBJ2-6	-	-	TGTGCCAGCAGTTACATGCCTAGCGCCCGCTCTGGGGCCAACGTCCTGACTTTC	CASSYMPSARSGANVLTF
TRBV7-6	TRBJ2-3	-	TRBD2	TGTGCCAGCAGCCGACACGCTACTAGCGGGAGCGCAGATACGCAGTATTTT	CASSRHATSGSADTQYF
TRBV6-6	TRBJ2-3	-	-	TGTGCCAGCAGTTACTCGATCTGGGGGGTCACAGATACGCAGTATTTT	CASSYSIWGVTDTQYF
TRBV20-1	TRBJ2-1	-	TRBD2	TGCAGTGCTAGAGATCTTCGATCCGGACTAGCGGGAGTTAATGAGCAGTTCTTC	CSARDLRSGLAGVNEQFF
TRBV15	TRBJ2-7	many	TRBD1	TGTGCCACCAGCAGAGGACAGGGGCTGGGCGAGCAGTACTTC	CATSRGQGLGEQYF
TRBV28	TRBJ1-1	many	-	TGTGCCAGCAGCGCTGACAGTCGGGCGAACACTGAAGCTTTCTTT	CASSADSRANTEAFF
TRBV3-1	TRBJ2-3	-	-	TGTGCCAGCAGTTATCTTAAGACTAGAGATACGCAGTATTTT	CASSYLKTRDTQYF
TRBV20-1	TRBJ2-5	-	-	TGCAGTGCTAGATTTGGGACATTGGAAGAGACCCAGTACTTC	CSARFGTLEETQYF
TRBV2	TRBJ2-5	many	-	TGTGCCAGCAGGCCCTTCCAAGAGACCCAGTACTTC	CASRPFQETQYF
TRBV12-3/TRBV12-4	TRBJ2-7	-	-	TGTGCCAGCAGTCCCCGGGACTTTTCCTACGAGCAGTACTTC	CASSPRDFSYEQYF
TRBV27	TRBJ1-2	many	TRBD1	TGTGCCAGCAGTTTCCGACAGGGGGGGAGCTATGGCTACACCTTC	CASSFRQGGSYGYTF
TRBV6-6	TRBJ2-7	many	-	TGTGCCAGCAGTTACCTAGAGGCCCCCTACGAGCAGTACTTC	CASSYLEAPYEQYF
TRBV6-2/TRBV6-3	TRBJ2-7	few	-	TGTGCCAGCAGTTACGTTGGACTGAGGGGCGAGCAGTACTTC	CASSYVGLRGEQYF
TRBV27	TRBJ1-5	many	TRBD1	TGTGCCAGCAGCACAGGGGTCGGAAATCAGCCCCAGCATTTT	CASSTGVGNQPQHF
TRBV6-5	TRBJ2-5	-	TRBD2	TGTGCCAGCAGCCGGACTAGCGGGAGCAGAGAGACCCAGTACTTC	CASSRTSGSRETQYF
TRBV28	TRBJ2-7	many	-	TGTGCCAGCAGTTTCGCAGGGAACTACGAGCAGTACTTC	CASSFAGNYEQYF
TRBV28	TRBJ2-3	many	-	TGTGCCAGCAGGTCACAGGGCCCCACAGATACGCAGTATTTT	CASRSQGPTDTQYF